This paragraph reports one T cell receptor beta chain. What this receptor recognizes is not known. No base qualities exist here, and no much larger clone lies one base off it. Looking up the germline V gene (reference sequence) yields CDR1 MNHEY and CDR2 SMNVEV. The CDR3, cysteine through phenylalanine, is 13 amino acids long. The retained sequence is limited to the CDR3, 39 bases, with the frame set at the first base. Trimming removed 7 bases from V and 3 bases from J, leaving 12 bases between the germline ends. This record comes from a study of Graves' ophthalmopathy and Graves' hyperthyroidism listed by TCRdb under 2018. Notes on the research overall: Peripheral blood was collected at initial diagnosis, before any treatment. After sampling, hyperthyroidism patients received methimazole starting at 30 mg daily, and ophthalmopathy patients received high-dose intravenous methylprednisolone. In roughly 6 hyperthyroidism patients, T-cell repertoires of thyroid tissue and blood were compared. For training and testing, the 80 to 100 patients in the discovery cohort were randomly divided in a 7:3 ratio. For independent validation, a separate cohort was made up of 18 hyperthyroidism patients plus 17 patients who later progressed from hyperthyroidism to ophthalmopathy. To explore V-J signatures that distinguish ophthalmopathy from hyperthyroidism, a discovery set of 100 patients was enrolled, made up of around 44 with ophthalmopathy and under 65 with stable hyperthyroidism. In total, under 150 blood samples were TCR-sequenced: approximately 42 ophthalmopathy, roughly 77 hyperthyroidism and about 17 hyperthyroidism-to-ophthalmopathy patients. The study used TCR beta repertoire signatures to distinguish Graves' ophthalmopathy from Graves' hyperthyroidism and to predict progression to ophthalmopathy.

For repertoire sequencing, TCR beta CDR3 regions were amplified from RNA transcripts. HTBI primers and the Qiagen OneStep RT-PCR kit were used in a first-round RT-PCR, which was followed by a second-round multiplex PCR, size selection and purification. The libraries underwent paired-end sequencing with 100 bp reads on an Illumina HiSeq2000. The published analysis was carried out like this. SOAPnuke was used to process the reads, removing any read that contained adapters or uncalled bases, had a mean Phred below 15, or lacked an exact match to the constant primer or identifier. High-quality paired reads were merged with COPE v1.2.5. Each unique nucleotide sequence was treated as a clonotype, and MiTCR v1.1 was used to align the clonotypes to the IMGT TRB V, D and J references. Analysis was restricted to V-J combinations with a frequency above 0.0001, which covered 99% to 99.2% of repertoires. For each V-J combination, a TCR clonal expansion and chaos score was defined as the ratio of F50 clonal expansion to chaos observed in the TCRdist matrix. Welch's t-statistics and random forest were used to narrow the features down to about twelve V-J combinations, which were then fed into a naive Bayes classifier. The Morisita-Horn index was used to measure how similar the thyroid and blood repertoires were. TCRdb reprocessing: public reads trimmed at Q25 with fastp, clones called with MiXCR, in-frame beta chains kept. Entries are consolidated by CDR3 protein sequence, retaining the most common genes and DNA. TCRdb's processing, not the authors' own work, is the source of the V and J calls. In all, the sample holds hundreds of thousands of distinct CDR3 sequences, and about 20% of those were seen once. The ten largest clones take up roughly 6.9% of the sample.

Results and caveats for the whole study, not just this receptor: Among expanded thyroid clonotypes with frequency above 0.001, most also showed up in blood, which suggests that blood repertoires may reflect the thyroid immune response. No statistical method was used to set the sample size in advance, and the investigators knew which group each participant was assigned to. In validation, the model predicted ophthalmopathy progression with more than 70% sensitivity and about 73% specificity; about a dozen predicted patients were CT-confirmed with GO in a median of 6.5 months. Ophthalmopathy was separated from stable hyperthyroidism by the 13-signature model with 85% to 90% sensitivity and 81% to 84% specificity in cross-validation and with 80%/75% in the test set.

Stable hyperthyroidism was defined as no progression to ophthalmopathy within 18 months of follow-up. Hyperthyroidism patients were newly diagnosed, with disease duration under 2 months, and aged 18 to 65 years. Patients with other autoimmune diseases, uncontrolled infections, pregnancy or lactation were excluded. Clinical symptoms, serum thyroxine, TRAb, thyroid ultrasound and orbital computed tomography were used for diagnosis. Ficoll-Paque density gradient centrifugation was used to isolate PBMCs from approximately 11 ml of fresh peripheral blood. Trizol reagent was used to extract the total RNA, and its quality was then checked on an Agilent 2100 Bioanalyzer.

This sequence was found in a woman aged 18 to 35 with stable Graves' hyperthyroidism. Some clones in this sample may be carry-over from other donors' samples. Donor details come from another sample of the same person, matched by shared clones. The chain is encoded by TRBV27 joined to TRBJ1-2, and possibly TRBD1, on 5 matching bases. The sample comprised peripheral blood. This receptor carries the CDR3 CASIGGDYYGYTF. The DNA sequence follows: TGTGCCAGCATTGGAGGGGATTACTATGGCTACACCTTC.